The source of this TCR beta chain is a study of T cell responses to AZD1222 COVID-19 vaccine. Findings and limits, study-wide: The study found vaccine-associated CD4 TCRs spanning spike, dominant at 160-218 and 743-854. Females made up more of the donors, who were largely white British, and clonal diversity may have come out too low. Compared with day 0, the breadth and depth of the Spike-specific TCR repertoire rose significantly after two doses of AZD1222.

The CDR3 is 14 residues long. Germline CDR1 and CDR2: LNHDA and SQIVND (reference sequence). The V gene lost 3 bases and the J gene lost 2 bases, with 11 bases spanning the gap. About this clone: Its antigen remains unknown.

The table came from immunoSEQ multiplex PCR; TCRdb's copy has only in-frame clones and leaves some out. The repertoire has over 85,000 clones, approximately 90% of them found once; the top ten carry around 14%. Combined were second doses at about 4 or about 12 weeks. Sequencing used peripheral blood, obtained 28 days after the second AZD1222 dose. This chain joins TRBV19 and TRBJ2-7; possibly TRBD1 or TRBD2 for D (5 bases each). The clonotype originates from an adult who received the AZD1222 COVID-19 vaccine. The CDR3 region is CASSIRGRAYEQYF. The CDR3, as DNA: TGTGCCAGTAGTATCCGGGGACGGGCCTACGAGCAGTACTTC.